The entry that follows covers one TCR beta chain sequence. Its antigen is not identified. This record belongs to a study of blood T cells in healthy people across ages. The study recruited healthy Caucasian donors from Russia who were aged about 6 to 95. CDR1 and CDR2 from the germline V gene are WSHSY and SAAADI. Between the trimmed V and J ends, which lost 6 bases and 7 bases, there was a span of 13 bases. CDR3 length: 12 residues. Study results and limitations: Calculation of diversity from one million T cells yielded estimates considered to be underestimates.

Through a sample-barcoded 5' primer and a J-beta primer mix, a second PCR was run for about 7 to 12 cycles. In TCRdb, the 5' RACE reads were re-called with MiXCR into one record per CDR3 protein. The sample has 1.5 million to 2 million distinct CDR3 sequences; roughly 27% are singletons. The chain uses TRBV10-2 and TRBJ2-7; D possibly corresponds to TRBD2 (5 bases). The receptor comes from a woman in her thirties in good health. Sequenced input: blood. The CDR3 loop is CASRDEGREQYF. The DNA of the CDR3 is TGCGCCAGCAGGGACGAGGGTCGGGAGCAGTACTTC.